Listed here are 15 T cell receptor beta chains from one sample, sequenced in a study of shared clonotypes between healthy human individuals. The protocol was immunoSEQ multiplex PCR, while the TCRdb copy is restricted to in-frame clones and leaves out a portion. Among 500,000 to 700,000 clones listed, around 95% were seen once. Naive CD8 cells were CD45RO-negative, positively selected for CCR7, excluding terminally differentiated effector memory CD45RA+ cells. The sequenced material came from naive CD8+ T cells sorted from blood. These receptors all come from a woman aged 25 to 45 in good health.

The genes are TRBV7-2 and TRBJ2-7; D remains unclear. Germline lookup yields CDR1 SGHTA and CDR2 FQGNSA. The V end was cut by 5 bases, the J end by 3 bases, with 11 bases between. The CDR3 sequence is 13 residues long. CDR3 amino acids: CASSLLGSYEQYF. The CDR3 DNA reads as TGTGCCAGCAGCCTACTGGGCAGCTACGAGCAGTACTTC.

The chain is built from TRBV4-1 and TRBJ1-4, with no clear D. In germline, CDR1 is MGHRA, CDR2 YSYEKL. Trimming stripped 4 bases from V and 7 bases from J, with 10 bases between. The CDR3 is made up of 13 amino acids. This chain's CDR3 is CASSLRVGEKLFF. CDR3 DNA: TGCGCCAGCAGCCTGCGAGTTGGTGAAAAACTGTTTTTT.

The chain employs TRBV5-1 and TRBJ1-4; the D gene is possibly TRBD1 (5 bases). This CDR3 spans 15 amino acids. Per germline, CDR1 SGHRS and CDR2 YFSETQ. With 0 bases removed from V and 2 bases from J, the gap between germline ends came to 8 bases. The CDR3 DNA sequence: TGCGCCAGCAGCTTGGGCCCAGGGACTAATGAAAAACTGTTTTTT. Its protein is CASSLGPGTNEKLFF.

V is TRBV5-4 and J is TRBJ2-5, with 7 bases fitting TRBD1. Judging by the DNA end, TRBJ2-7 fits better; the J call may be wrong. Germline V gives CDR1 SGHNT, CDR2 YYREEE (reference sequence). There are 14 residues in the CDR3. CDR3 sequence reads: CASSSPGTDYEQYF. CDR3 coding DNA: TGTGCCAGCAGCTCCCCCGGGACAGACTACGAGCAGTACTTC.

This sequence joins TRBV2 and TRBJ2-1; 8 bases are a match to TRBD1. The trim removed 9 bases at V and 4 bases at J, leaving 11 bases unmatched. There are 15 residues in the CDR3. The germline V gene has CDR1 SNHLY and CDR2 FYNNEI. CDR3 sequence: CARAPDRAFYNEQFF. The DNA for the CDR3 is TGTGCCAGAGCCCCGGACAGGGCTTTTTACAATGAGCAGTTCTTC.

V is TRBV4-1 and J is TRBJ2-1; 9 bases line up with TRBD2. Germline values: CDR1 MGHRA, CDR2 YSYEKL. The J segment lost 8 bases and the V segment lost 3 bases, leaving 14 bases of the junction unmatched. This CDR3 contains 17 residues. The CDR3 DNA follows: TGCGCCAGCAGCCACCCCCCCGGAGCGGGAGGTAGTGATGAGCAGTTCTTC. Its translation is CASSHPPGAGGSDEQFF.

V usage is TRBV27 and J usage is TRBJ1-1, with D unresolved. CDR1 and CDR2 (germline): MNHEY, SMNVEV (reference sequence). The CDR3 is 13 amino acids. The V end lost 3 bases, the J end lost 7 bases, and 12 bases lay between the germline ends. CDR3 protein: CASSFRLGLEAFF. CDR3 DNA sequence: TGTGCCAGCAGTTTCCGCCTAGGGCTTGAAGCTTTCTTT.

This chain links TRBV27 with TRBJ1-5; 7 nucleotides line up with TRBD1. Germline V gives CDR1 MNHEY, CDR2 SMNVEV (reference sequence). V lost 6 bases and J lost 6; bases outside the gene matches: 8. CDR3 size: 14 residues. The CDR3 is CASSTTGLGQPQHF. As DNA, the CDR3 is TGTGCCAGCAGCACGACAGGGTTGGGTCAGCCCCAGCATTTT.

V gene TRBV6-1 combines with J gene TRBJ1-5; D is perhaps TRBD1 (5 bases). The CDR3 length is 14 residues. CDR1 MNHNS and CDR2 SASEGT come from the germline V gene. Deletions cut 3 bases from V and 5 bases from J, with 11 bases between. This chain's CDR3 is CASSDRVVHQPQHF. CDR3 nucleotides: TGTGCCAGCAGTGACAGGGTTGTCCATCAGCCCCAGCATTTT.

This chain connects TRBV7-9 to TRBJ2-1, with D hard to call. Between the trimmed V and J ends, which lost 1 base and 8 bases, there was a span of 6 bases. CDR1 and CDR2 (germline): SEHNR, FQNEAQ (reference sequence). This CDR3 spans 12 amino acids. This CDR3 is CASSLENDEQFF. CDR3 coding DNA: TGTGCCAGCAGCTTAGAGAACGATGAGCAGTTCTTC.

DNA for the CDR3: TGTGCCAGCAGCACATCCCCCGGCGGCTCTGGGGCCAACGTCCTGACTTTC. It is translated as CASSTSPGGSGANVLTF. This rearrangement joins TRBV9 to TRBJ2-6; D gene uncertain. CDR3 length equals 17 residues. Trimming removed 4 bases from V and 0 bases from J, with 14 bases in between. Germline CDR1 reads SGDLS; CDR2 reads YYNGEE.

V usage is TRBV19 and J usage is TRBJ1-5; D is uncertain. CDR3 length: 15 amino acids. Between the trimmed V and J ends, which lost 2 bases and 0 bases, there was a span of 8 bases. Germline CDR1 LNHDA, CDR2 SQIVND (reference sequence). CDR3 residues: CASSITDFSNQPQHF. The CDR3 nucleotides read TGTGCCAGTAGTATAACAGACTTTAGCAATCAGCCCCAGCATTTT. The full variable domain, completed using reference TRBV19 and TRBJ1-5, is DGGITQSPKYLFRKEGQNVTLSCEQNLNHDAMYWYRQDPGQGLRLIYYSQIVNDFQKGDIAEGYSVSREKKESFPLTVTSAQKNPTAFYLCASSITDFSNQPQHFGDGTRLSIL.

The gene calls are TRBV27 and TRBJ2-4; D gene ambiguous. The germline CDR1 and CDR2 sequences are MNHEY and SMNVEV (reference sequence). Trimming stripped 2 bases from V and 8 bases from J, with 10 bases between. This CDR3 has 13 amino acids. CDR3 DNA sequence: TGTGCCAGCAGTTTAGGGGTCTGGGACATTCAGTACTTC. The encoded protein is CASSLGVWDIQYF.

CDR3 residues: CASSLATDSILETQYF. Written as DNA, the CDR3 is TGCGCCAGCAGCTTGGCCACCGACAGCATCCTAGAGACCCAGTACTTC. The chain joins TRBV5-1 to TRBJ2-5, with D perhaps matching TRBD1 (5 bases). Trimming stripped 0 bases from V and 4 bases from J, with 16 bases between. The length of the CDR3 is 16 residues. Germline V CDR1 and CDR2: SGHRS, YFSETQ.

J is TRBJ2-7 and V is TRBV5-1, with 11 bases matching TRBD2. Looked up from germline, CDR1 is SGHRS and CDR2 is YFSETQ. Trimming cost V 0 bases and J 7 bases; bases outside gene matches: 12. The CDR3 spans 17 residues. CDR3 sequence reads: CASSLVVLAGGNGEQYF. The DNA for the CDR3 is TGCGCCAGCAGCTTGGTAGTCCTAGCGGGGGGAAATGGGGAGCAGTACTTC.